This T cell receptor (beta chain) was found in a study of cytomegalovirus exposure and HLA in healthy donors. The germline V gene has CDR1 SNHLY and CDR2 FYNNEI. The CDR3 contains 13 residues. Study results and caveats: The TCR clusters that emerged in the first cohort tended, a later analysis found, to co-occur in the approximately 110 validation repertoires.

The donors were members of the validation cohort comprising about 130 subjects, separate from the approximately 670-subject first cohort. This table comes from immunoSEQ multiplex PCR, and its TCRdb copy is limited to in-frame clones, with some not included. Among roughly 120,000 clones listed, around 94% were seen once. Comment on this clone: The antigen is unknown. The junction departs from the called germline gene at one end, perhaps through a read error.

The sequence came from a woman aged 18-29 years in good health and CMV-seronegative. The chain links TRBV2 to TRBJ2-1, with 9 bases fitting TRBD1. Sequenced material: PBMCs. The CDR3: CASSDMGQTGGLF. In DNA form, the CDR3 reads TGTGCCAGCAGTGACATGGGTCAGACAGGGGGGCTCTTC.